Listed below are T cell receptor beta chains from one sample, sequenced in a study of CD8+CD57+ T cells in acquired aplastic anemia. MiXCR, run by TCRdb on the reads, gives a single entry per CDR3 protein. The repertoire consists of over 150,000 distinct CDR3 sequences, with less than 60% occurring once and the leading ten covering approximately 12%. The sample was sorted CD4+, CD8+, or CD8+CD57+ T cells (not recorded which) from PBMCs. These receptors came from a human donor with aplastic anemia. The CDR3 runs from the conserved cysteine through the conserved F or W. A D gene is named only where the DNA matches it firmly. Expanded clones are given a class, and other clones once, few, many or no size at all.

j_call: TRBJ1-2
d_call: TRBD1
clone_size: many
v_call: TRBV4-1
cdr3_nt: TGCGCCAGCAGCCAAGTAGAGGGGGCGAAGGACTATGGCTACACCTTC
cdr3_aa: CASSQVEGAKDYGYTF

j_call: TRBJ2-1
d_call: TRBD1
clone_size: many
v_call: TRBV4-1
cdr3_nt: TGCGCCAGCAGCCAAGATTTAGGACAGGGTTACTACAATGAGCAGTTCTTC
cdr3_aa: CASSQDLGQGYYNEQFF

j_call: TRBJ2-7
d_call: TRBD2
clone_size: NA
v_call: TRBV7-9
cdr3_nt: TGTGCCAGCAGCGATGGACTAGCGGGGCTCTACGAGCAGTACTTC
cdr3_aa: CASSDGLAGLYEQYF

j_call: TRBJ2-3
d_call: TRBD2
clone_size: NA
v_call: TRBV15
cdr3_nt: TGTGCCACCAGCAGAGATCGGGGCGGGGGGCCAGATACGCAGTATTTT
cdr3_aa: CATSRDRGGGPDTQYF

j_call: TRBJ2-7
d_call: TRBD1
clone_size: NA
v_call: TRBV14
cdr3_nt: TGTGCCAGCAGCCATGTGAGGGACAGTAACTACGAGCAGTACTTC
cdr3_aa: CASSHVRDSNYEQYF

j_call: TRBJ1-6
d_call: TRBD1
clone_size: few
v_call: TRBV2
cdr3_nt: TGTGCCAGCAGCCAGGGACAGTCTTATAATTCACCCCTCCACTTT
cdr3_aa: CASSQGQSYNSPLHF

j_call: TRBJ2-1
d_call: NA
clone_size: few
v_call: TRBV24-1
cdr3_nt: TGTGCCACCAGTGCTAGGGACGGCGGGGTTAACTACAATGAGCAGTTCTTC
cdr3_aa: CATSARDGGVNYNEQFF

j_call: TRBJ1-1
d_call: NA
clone_size: NA
v_call: TRBV7-9
cdr3_nt: TGTGCCAGCAGCTTAGCTGGGGCATCGGACACTGAAGCTTTCTTT
cdr3_aa: CASSLAGASDTEAFF

j_call: TRBJ2-7
d_call: NA
clone_size: NA
v_call: TRBV19
cdr3_nt: TGTGCCAGTAGACCCAGAGGGCCCGCCCCCCACGAGCAGTACTTC
cdr3_aa: CASRPRGPAPHEQYF

j_call: TRBJ2-5
d_call: TRBD2
clone_size: NA
v_call: TRBV7-9
cdr3_nt: TGTGCCAGCAGCTCGACTAGCGGGAGTGAGACCCAGTACTTC
cdr3_aa: CASSSTSGSETQYF

j_call: TRBJ2-7
d_call: TRBD2
clone_size: NA
v_call: TRBV7-9
cdr3_nt: TGTGCCAGCAGCCGACTAGCGGGAGGCCACGAGCAGTACTTC
cdr3_aa: CASSRLAGGHEQYF

j_call: TRBJ2-7
d_call: NA
clone_size: many
v_call: TRBV19
cdr3_nt: TGTGCCAGTAGTATTAACAAGGCCGAGCAGTACTTC
cdr3_aa: CASSINKAEQYF

j_call: TRBJ1-4
d_call: NA
clone_size: NA
v_call: TRBV20-1
cdr3_nt: TGCAGTGCTAGATACACAACTAATGAAAAACTGTTTTTT
cdr3_aa: CSARYTTNEKLFF

j_call: TRBJ2-2
d_call: NA
clone_size: NA
v_call: TRBV19
cdr3_nt: TGTGCCAGTAGTATGGTGTGGGAGGCCGGGGAGCTGTTTTTT
cdr3_aa: CASSMVWEAGELFF

j_call: TRBJ2-7
d_call: NA
clone_size: many
v_call: TRBV6-5
cdr3_nt: TGTGCCAGCAGTTACTCCCAAGTAGGGCGGACCTACGAGCAGTACTTC
cdr3_aa: CASSYSQVGRTYEQYF

j_call: TRBJ2-1
d_call: TRBD2
clone_size: many
v_call: TRBV7-9
cdr3_nt: TGTGCCAGCAGGGGTCTAAGCGGGGGAGCGCCCACCCAAGATGAGCAGTTCTTC
cdr3_aa: CASRGLSGGAPTQDEQFF

j_call: TRBJ2-1
d_call: NA
clone_size: NA
v_call: TRBV11-1
cdr3_nt: TGTGCCAGCAGCTCAAGGGTGGCAGGGAGGAACAATGAGCAGTTCTTC
cdr3_aa: CASSSRVAGRNNEQFF

j_call: TRBJ1-2
d_call: TRBD1
clone_size: many
v_call: TRBV4-2
cdr3_nt: TGTGCCAGCAGCCAATCCCCCGACAGGGTAGTCGATGGCTACACCTTC
cdr3_aa: CASSQSPDRVVDGYTF

j_call: TRBJ1-1
d_call: TRBD1
clone_size: many
v_call: TRBV2
cdr3_nt: TGTGCCAAGGACAGGGGTCGTTCTGAAGCTTTCTTT
cdr3_aa: CAKDRGRSEAFF

j_call: TRBJ1-2
d_call: TRBD1
clone_size: NA
v_call: TRBV4-2
cdr3_nt: TGTGCCAGCAGCCAGCCACAGGGGGCGTATGGCTACACCTTC
cdr3_aa: CASSQPQGAYGYTF

j_call: TRBJ1-5
d_call: NA
clone_size: many
v_call: TRBV4-1
cdr3_nt: TGCGCCAGCAGCCAAGTTACTGGAGGCAATCAGCCCCAGCATTTT
cdr3_aa: CASSQVTGGNQPQHF

j_call: TRBJ1-2
d_call: NA
clone_size: NA
v_call: TRBV7-8
cdr3_nt: TGTGCCAGCAGCTTATCTTACGAGGTGAACTACACCTTC
cdr3_aa: CASSLSYEVNYTF